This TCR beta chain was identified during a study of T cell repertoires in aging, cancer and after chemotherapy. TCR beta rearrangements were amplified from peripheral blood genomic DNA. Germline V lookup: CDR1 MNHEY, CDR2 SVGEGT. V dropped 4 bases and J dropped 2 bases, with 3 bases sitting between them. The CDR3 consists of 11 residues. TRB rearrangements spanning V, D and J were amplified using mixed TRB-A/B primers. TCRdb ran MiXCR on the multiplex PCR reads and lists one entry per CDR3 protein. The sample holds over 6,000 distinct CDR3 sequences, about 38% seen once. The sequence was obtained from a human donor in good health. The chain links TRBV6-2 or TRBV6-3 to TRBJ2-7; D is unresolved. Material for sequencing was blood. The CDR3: CASSSTYEQYF. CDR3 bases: TGTGCCAGCAGTTCAACCTACGAGCAGTACTTC.